Listed here are 2 T cell receptor beta chains from one sample, sequenced in a study of CD8 T cells in acute hepatitis C reinfection. The data were produced by immunoSEQ multiplex PCR, yet TCRdb's version contains in-frame clones alone and is incomplete. Of more than 35,000 clones in the sample, roughly 89% were seen once. Time point here: naive CD8 control sorted from an acute-time-point sample. The sequenced sample was naive CD8+ T cells from PBMCs. The receptors here all came from a man between 25 and 39 years old with chronic hepatitis C.

A few counts support this clone. This chain links TRBV25-1 with TRBJ2-7; TRBD2 agrees at 10 bases. Germline V gene data show CDR1 as MGHDK and CDR2 as SYGVNS. V lost 7 bases, J lost 4 bases, and 4 bases stayed unmatched. The CDR3 loop spans 13 amino acids. As DNA, the CDR3 is TGTGCCAGCAACGGAGCGGGAGGGTACGAGCAGTACTTC. Its protein product is CASNGAGGYEQYF.

This sequence joins TRBV2 and TRBJ2-7; possibly TRBD1 for D (5 bases). From germline, CDR1 is SNHLY and CDR2 FYNNEI. CDR3 length: 15 amino acids. Trimming removed 4 bases at V and 1 base at J, with 14 bases between. The CDR3 coding sequence is TGTGCCAGCAGTGTGGGGCAGGGAAATTCCTACGAGCAGTACTTC. It encodes CASSVGQGNSYEQYF.